This note documents a single T cell receptor beta chain sequence. Its antigen remains unidentified. No base qualities exist here, and no much larger clone lies one base off it. The germline V gene provides CDR1 MGHRA and CDR2 YSYEKL. The CDR3 starts with the cysteine, ends with the phenylalanine, and has 17 residues. Just the 51-base CDR3 DNA is kept, in frame starting at base 1. V is pruned by 7 bases and J by 4 bases, leaving 16 bases of the junction without a gene match. The receptor library was made with 5' RACE. The reads were generated on an Illumina HiSeq 2500. The second PCR ran for about 6 to 11 cycles and used a J-beta primer mix along with a sample-barcoded 5' primer. Each TCR beta cDNA molecule received a unique molecular identifier from a template-switch 5' adaptor carrying 12 random nucleotides. Each sample yielded at least 2.5 million CDR3-containing paired-end reads. First-strand cDNA synthesis was performed from all RNA using the Mint cDNA synthesis kit, with priming by a TRBC-specific oligonucleotide. After uracil-DNA glycosylase treatment, a first 18-cycle PCR used universal primers M1SS and BC2_uni_R on all cDNA. The original pipeline was this. For normalization, 1 million high-quality reads were randomly selected from each sample, with every read carrying a distinct molecular identifier. Reads with shared molecular identifiers were discarded instead of being binned into consensus sequences. MiTCR, run with a Q25 quality threshold and the strictest error-elimination algorithm, handled CDR3 identification, clonotype clustering and error correction. A nonparametric unseen species model with Euler transformation was used to estimate lower-bound total TCR beta diversity. TCRdb ran its own pipeline on the public reads, namely fastp trimming at Q25 and MiXCR clone calling, and kept in-frame beta chains. Every distinct CDR3 protein forms one entry, paired with its most common genes and DNA. Clone size and V and J calls follow TCRdb, not the original study. The sample table contains over 1,200,000 distinct CDR3 sequences; only one count was recorded for 59% of them. The ten largest clones take up over 5% of the sample.

The data originate from a study of blood T cells in healthy people across ages (dated by TCRdb to the mid-2010s). The study in broad terms: Template switching captured roughly one uniquely barcoded TCR beta cDNA molecule per two T cells in model experiments. Using the same blood draw, the study looked at two additional independent replicas of 1 million unique cDNA reads for two donors, one aged 18 to 30 and the other aged 80 or older. Donors of different ages were randomly distributed across sequencing lanes to avoid experimental bias. To track age-related changes in TCR beta repertoire diversity, the study relied on deep sequencing normalized with unique cDNA molecular identifiers. Donors were grouped into four age groups: young (average roughly 17 years), middle-aged (approximately 41), aged (62) and long-lived (approximately 82).

Results the study describes overall, beyond this receptor: Estimates of total diversity based on one million sequenced T cells were regarded as lower bounds and as underestimates. A strong correlation was found between observed TCR beta diversity and the percentage of naive T cells measured by flow cytometry. Observed TCR beta diversity per million T cells fell roughly linearly with age, and a significant reduction was already apparent by age roughly 41. The CMV infection status of donors was not known, potentially confounding age-related changes in expanded clonotypes. Compared with the aged group, more naive CD4+ T cells, fewer expanded clones and increased TCR diversity were shown by the long-lived group, suggesting age selection. Since profiling was done on bulk unsorted PBMCs, naive and antigen-experienced compartments could not be conclusively compared.

The roughly 39 donors, aged about 6 to 100 years, were systemically healthy Caucasian individuals from Russia. Ten milliliters of peripheral blood were drawn from each donor into EDTA-treated Vacutainer tubes. Ficoll-Paque density-gradient centrifugation was used to isolate PBMCs, with at least 6 million per sample. Trizol reagent was used to extract total RNA from the PBMCs, yielding at least 6 micrograms per sample. The percentages of naive CD45RAhigh/CD27high T cells were determined by flow cytometry on a PBMC aliquot from every donor. This TCR derives from a man between 18 and 35 years old in good health. The sequenced sample consisted of blood. The chain is made from TRBV4-1 and TRBJ2-5, with 9 middle bases fitting TRBD2. The CDR3 corresponds to CASTPLERGARGETQYF. The nucleotide sequence reads TGCGCCAGCACGCCTTTGGAGCGGGGGGCTAGGGGAGAGACCCAGTACTTC.